The rows below give T cell receptor beta chains drawn from one sample of a study of blood T cell repertoires in COVID-19. Clones were read by immunoSEQ multiplex PCR, and TCRdb kept only the in-frame ones, dropping some. The sample lists roughly 190,000 clones, approximately 82% seen once, with 2.9% in the top ten. Sequencing was done on a sample of peripheral blood. The receptors derive from a man aged 45-65 years with active or convalescent COVID-19. Each CDR3 is given with its conserved first and last residue. A D gene is named only where the DNA matches it firmly. Clone size is shown for a subset of rows, as once, few, many or a class of expanded clone.

v_call: TRBV24-1
clone_size: NA
d_call: NA
j_call: TRBJ1-2
cdr3_nt: TGTGCCACCAGTGACCCCTCCCTGCAGGGCATGAATGGCTACACCTTC
cdr3_aa: CATSDPSLQGMNGYTF

v_call: TRBV9
clone_size: NA
d_call: NA
j_call: TRBJ2-7
cdr3_nt: TGTGCCAGCAGCTCCGGACATAAGACCTACGAGCAGTACTTC
cdr3_aa: CASSSGHKTYEQYF

v_call: TRBV5-1
clone_size: NA
d_call: TRBD1
j_call: TRBJ1-2
cdr3_nt: TGCGCCAGCAGCTTACGACAGGGGGAGAACTATGGCTACACCTTC
cdr3_aa: CASSLRQGENYGYTF

v_call: TRBV30
clone_size: NA
d_call: NA
j_call: TRBJ1-5
cdr3_nt: TGTGCCTGGAGTTTAGCTGGAAATCAGCCCCAGCATTTT
cdr3_aa: CAWSLAGNQPQHF

v_call: TRBV7-9
clone_size: few
d_call: TRBD1
j_call: TRBJ2-7
cdr3_nt: TGTGCCAGCAGCCGACAGGGCTACGAGCAGTACTTC
cdr3_aa: CASSRQGYEQYF

v_call: TRBV12-3/TRBV12-4
clone_size: NA
d_call: NA
j_call: TRBJ1-5
cdr3_nt: TGTGCCAGCAGTTTAGCCGATCAGCCCCAGCATTTT
cdr3_aa: CASSLADQPQHF

v_call: TRBV6-1
clone_size: NA
d_call: NA
j_call: TRBJ1-1
cdr3_nt: TGTGCCAGCAGTGATGACAGGATGAACACTGAAGCTTTCTTT
cdr3_aa: CASSDDRMNTEAFF

v_call: TRBV4-3
clone_size: NA
d_call: TRBD2
j_call: TRBJ2-1
cdr3_nt: TGCGCCAGCAGCCAACGGACCCTGGGGAGGGGCTACAATGAGCAGTTCTTC
cdr3_aa: CASSQRTLGRGYNEQFF

v_call: TRBV6-2/TRBV6-3
clone_size: few
d_call: TRBD1
j_call: TRBJ1-5
cdr3_nt: TGTGCCAGCAGTTCTAACAGGGGGCGCGGCAATCAGCCCCAGCATTTT
cdr3_aa: CASSSNRGRGNQPQHF

v_call: TRBV4-3
clone_size: NA
d_call: TRBD1
j_call: TRBJ1-3
cdr3_nt: TGCGCCAGCAGCGGACAGGGTTCTGGAAACACCATATATTTT
cdr3_aa: CASSGQGSGNTIYF

v_call: TRBV29-1
clone_size: few
d_call: NA
j_call: TRBJ1-4
cdr3_nt: TGCAGCTCACAGGGTGCTAATGAAAAACTGTTTTTT
cdr3_aa: CSSQGANEKLFF

v_call: TRBV5-1
clone_size: NA
d_call: TRBD1
j_call: TRBJ1-2
cdr3_nt: TGCGCCAGCCGCGCCGGGACAGGGGACTATGGCTACACCTTC
cdr3_aa: CASRAGTGDYGYTF

v_call: TRBV2
clone_size: NA
d_call: NA
j_call: TRBJ1-4
cdr3_nt: TGTGCCAGCAAGGGGGACACCACTAATGAAAAACTGTTTTTT
cdr3_aa: CASKGDTTNEKLFF

v_call: TRBV6-5
clone_size: many
d_call: NA
j_call: TRBJ2-5
cdr3_nt: TGTGCCAGCAGTTCCAGGACAGCACAAGAGACCCAGTACTTC
cdr3_aa: CASSSRTAQETQYF

v_call: TRBV28
clone_size: NA
d_call: NA
j_call: TRBJ1-5
cdr3_nt: TGTGCCAGCAGTTCCACAGATCAGCCCCAGCATTTT
cdr3_aa: CASSSTDQPQHF

v_call: TRBV6-9
clone_size: NA
d_call: TRBD2
j_call: TRBJ2-3
cdr3_nt: TGTGCCAGCAGTTATCCTCTAGCGGGGAACACAGATACGCAGTATTTT
cdr3_aa: CASSYPLAGNTDTQYF

v_call: TRBV5-6
clone_size: NA
d_call: NA
j_call: TRBJ2-5
cdr3_nt: TGTGCCAGCAGCCCTAGGGGGGGGCTGGAGACCCAGTACTTC
cdr3_aa: CASSPRGGLETQYF

v_call: TRBV18
clone_size: NA
d_call: NA
j_call: TRBJ1-4
cdr3_nt: TGTGCCAGCTCACCACCACGAGGGACTAATGAAAAACTGTTTTTT
cdr3_aa: CASSPPRGTNEKLFF

v_call: TRBV7-2
clone_size: NA
d_call: NA
j_call: TRBJ2-4
cdr3_nt: TGTGCCAGCAGCGGCAGGGTAACAGAAAACATTCAGTACTTC
cdr3_aa: CASSGRVTENIQYF

v_call: TRBV11-2
clone_size: NA
d_call: TRBD1
j_call: TRBJ2-7
cdr3_nt: TGTGCCAGCAGCTTATCTGAGACAGGGTTGGACGAGCAGTACTTC
cdr3_aa: CASSLSETGLDEQYF

v_call: TRBV7-2
clone_size: NA
d_call: NA
j_call: TRBJ2-1
cdr3_nt: TGTGCCAGCAGCTTGAGCTCCTACAATGAGCAGTTCTTC
cdr3_aa: CASSLSSYNEQFF

v_call: TRBV28
clone_size: NA
d_call: NA
j_call: TRBJ1-3
cdr3_nt: TGTGCCAGCAGCAGAACAGGGACCACCATATATTTT
cdr3_aa: CASSRTGTTIYF

v_call: TRBV6-5
clone_size: NA
d_call: NA
j_call: TRBJ1-2
cdr3_nt: TGTGCCAGCAACTCGCTGGGGCGGAGTAACTATGGCTACACCTTC
cdr3_aa: CASNSLGRSNYGYTF

v_call: TRBV2
clone_size: NA
d_call: TRBD1
j_call: TRBJ2-1
cdr3_nt: TGTGCCAGCAGTGACCGGACAGGGTCCAATGAGCAGTTCTTC
cdr3_aa: CASSDRTGSNEQFF

v_call: TRBV19
clone_size: NA
d_call: TRBD1
j_call: TRBJ2-1
cdr3_nt: TGTGCCAGTAAGACAGGGATTGGGTACAATGAGCAGTTCTTC
cdr3_aa: CASKTGIGYNEQFF

v_call: TRBV19
clone_size: NA
d_call: TRBD1
j_call: TRBJ1-5
cdr3_nt: TGTGCCAGTAACTCACAGGGGGGCAATCAGCCCCAGCATTTT
cdr3_aa: CASNSQGGNQPQHF

v_call: TRBV7-3
clone_size: NA
d_call: TRBD1
j_call: TRBJ1-2
cdr3_nt: TGTGCCAGCAGCCCACAGGGGATAGATGGCTACACCTTC
cdr3_aa: CASSPQGIDGYTF

v_call: TRBV2
clone_size: NA
d_call: NA
j_call: TRBJ2-3
cdr3_nt: TGTGCCAGCAGTGGCGACAGTACAGATACGCAGTATTTT
cdr3_aa: CASSGDSTDTQYF

v_call: TRBV13
clone_size: NA
d_call: TRBD2
j_call: TRBJ2-3
cdr3_nt: TGTGCCAGCAGCTTATTACTAGCGGGTACAGATACGCAGTATTTT
cdr3_aa: CASSLLLAGTDTQYF

v_call: TRBV3-1/TRBV3-2
clone_size: NA
d_call: NA
j_call: TRBJ1-5
cdr3_nt: TGTGCCAGCAGTTTCCTTAGCAATCAGCCCCAGCATTTT
cdr3_aa: CASSFLSNQPQHF

v_call: TRBV3-1/TRBV3-2
clone_size: NA
d_call: NA
j_call: TRBJ1-1
cdr3_nt: TGTGCCAGCAGCCCAAAAGCCGGGGTTCTGGCGGAAGCTTTCTTT
cdr3_aa: CASSPKAGVLAEAFF

v_call: TRBV28
clone_size: NA
d_call: NA
j_call: TRBJ1-2
cdr3_nt: TGTGCCAGCAGTTCTCCCCCGACAGCCCTTCTCTATGGCTACACCTTC
cdr3_aa: CASSSPPTALLYGYTF

v_call: TRBV10-3
clone_size: NA
d_call: NA
j_call: TRBJ1-2
cdr3_nt: TGTGCCACCCGGGACAACTTAGCTAACTATGGCTACACCTTC
cdr3_aa: CATRDNLANYGYTF

v_call: TRBV30
clone_size: NA
d_call: TRBD2
j_call: TRBJ2-5
cdr3_nt: TGTGCCTGGACCGGCGGGAGGGGGAAGACCCAGTACTTC
cdr3_aa: CAWTGGRGKTQYF

v_call: TRBV10-3
clone_size: NA
d_call: NA
j_call: TRBJ1-1
cdr3_nt: TGTGCCATCAGTGATGCACAAAACACTGAAGCTTTCTTT
cdr3_aa: CAISDAQNTEAFF

v_call: TRBV10-3
clone_size: NA
d_call: NA
j_call: TRBJ2-6
cdr3_nt: TGTGCCATCAGTACTAGCAGGGGGGCTGGGGCCAACGTCCTGACTTTC
cdr3_aa: CAISTSRGAGANVLTF

v_call: TRBV28
clone_size: NA
d_call: TRBD2
j_call: TRBJ2-1
cdr3_nt: TGTGCCAGCAGTCCATCTCTAGCGGGAGGGCTCAATGAGCAGTTCTTC
cdr3_aa: CASSPSLAGGLNEQFF

v_call: TRBV6-4
clone_size: NA
d_call: TRBD2
j_call: TRBJ2-1
cdr3_nt: TGTGCCAGCAGTGACCCAGGACTAGGGAATGAGCAGTTCTTC
cdr3_aa: CASSDPGLGNEQFF